The 13 T cell receptor beta chains given below trace back to one sample, sequenced in a study of cytomegalovirus exposure and HLA in healthy donors. PCR used 60 Vbeta primers and 13 Jbeta primers. The assay was immunoSEQ multiplex PCR, and TCRdb's table has in-frame clones only and misses some. The sample lists 55,000 to 80,000 clones, approximately 71% occurring once. Sample: PBMCs. The receptors stem from a man between 45 and 60 years old in good health and CMV-seropositive.

This chain uses TRBV6-5 with TRBJ2-7; 8 positions agree with TRBD1. CDR1 MNHEY and CDR2 SVGAGI come from the germline V gene. The CDR3 runs to 13 residues. The V and J ends lost 6 bases and 1 base, in that order; junction bases with no gene match: 2. The CDR3 DNA is TGTGCCAGCAGGCGACAGGGGTCCTACGAGCAGTACTTC. Its protein is CASRRQGSYEQYF.

The CDR3 spells CASSRRGGLAGGETQYF. The CDR3 DNA sequence: TGTGCCAGCAGCCGTCGGGGGGGACTAGCGGGAGGGGAGACCCAGTACTTC. This chain joins TRBV5-6 and TRBJ2-5, with TRBD2 matching 16 bases. Germline V gives CDR1 SGHDT, CDR2 YYEEEE. The CDR3 loop spans 17 amino acids. V lost 4 bases, J lost 5 bases, and 8 bases stayed unmatched.

The chain has TRBV28 and TRBJ1-2; D gene ambiguous. Germline V gives CDR1 MDHEN, CDR2 SYDVKM. This CDR3 has 13 amino acids. Trimming pared 5 bases from V and 3 bases from J, leaving 10 bases between. CDR3 DNA sequence: TGTGCCAGCAGTGCCGGCGCGGACTATGGCTACACCTTC. Its protein is CASSAGADYGYTF.

This chain joins TRBV18 and TRBJ1-1; D gene uncertain. The ends were cut back, 3 bases at V and 3 bases at J, with 14 bases in the middle. This CDR3 spans 15 amino acids. CDR1 is KGHSH and CDR2 is LQKENI in the germline V gene. In DNA form, the CDR3 reads TGTGCCAGCTCACCCCGGGGAGGGAGGGACACTGAAGCTTTCTTT. It encodes CASSPRGGRDTEAFF.

In this sample, this clone turned up a few times. The chain couples TRBV6-6 to TRBJ1-6, with 7 bases matching TRBD1. CDR3 length equals 16 residues. Unmatched junction bases numbered 5, after V lost 0 bases and J lost 6 bases. Germline CDR1 reads MNHNY; CDR2 reads SVGAGI (reference sequence). The CDR3 region has the DNA TGTGCCAGCAGTTACTCGAGGACAGGTGGTAATTCACCCCTCCACTTT. Its protein is CASSYSRTGGNSPLHF.

This clone was counted only a few times. The rearrangement links TRBV4-3 to TRBJ2-3; TRBD2 might be the D (5 bases). Trimming removed 0 bases from V and 0 bases from J, with 10 bases in between. Germline values: CDR1 LGHNA, CDR2 YSLEER. The CDR3 loop spans 16 amino acids. The CDR3 region has the DNA TGCGCCAGCAGCCAAGATCGAGGCGGGAGCACAGATACGCAGTATTTT. This encodes CASSQDRGGSTDTQYF.

Only a few counts were recorded for this clone. The chain recombines TRBV2 with TRBJ1-2, with TRBD1 matching 7 bases. From germline, CDR1 is SNHLY and CDR2 FYNNEI. V gave up 5 bases and J gave up 1 base; unmatched junction bases: 4. The CDR3 length is 14 residues. In DNA, the CDR3 is TGTGCCAGCAGTCGGGACAGCTTTAACTATGGCTACACCTTC. Translated: CASSRDSFNYGYTF.

The CDR3 region has the DNA TGTGCCAGCAATGATGGACGGAGGATAAGTAACGAGCAGTACTTC. It translates to CASNDGRRISNEQYF. This chain joins TRBV6-6 and TRBJ2-7; perhaps TRBD2 as D (5 bases). This CDR3 is 15 amino acids long. Trimming took 7 bases from V and 5 from J, leaving 21 bases between them. CDR1 is MNHNY and CDR2 is SVGAGI in the germline V gene (reference sequence).

The chain has TRBV5-6 and TRBJ1-6; D gene unclear. Germline loops: CDR1 SGHDT, CDR2 YYEEEE. V shed 2 bases and J shed 10 bases, with 13 bases lying between them. The CDR3 has 14 residues. In DNA, the CDR3 is TGTGCCAGCAGCTTTAGAGCGGACGGATCACCCCTCCACTTT. It is translated as CASSFRADGSPLHF.

The chain employs TRBV4-3 and TRBJ1-1, with D possibly being TRBD1 (6 bases). Germline V lookup: CDR1 LGHNA, CDR2 YSLEER. This CDR3 region has 13 residues. V lost 6 bases, J lost 1 base, and 9 bases lay in between. This chain's CDR3 is CASRRQENTEAFF. CDR3 nucleotides: TGCGCCAGCAGGCGACAGGAGAACACTGAAGCTTTCTTT.

The chain is built from TRBV19 and TRBJ2-6; 12 bases agree with TRBD1. The trim removed 6 bases at V and 1 base at J, leaving 7 bases unmatched. Germline V gene data show CDR1 as LNHDA and CDR2 as SQIVND (reference sequence). This CDR3 region has 18 residues. CDR3 DNA: TGTGCCAGTAGGGTACCGGGACAGGGGGCTTCTGGGGCCAACGTCCTGACTTTC. It yields the protein CASRVPGQGASGANVLTF.

The J gene is TRBJ1-2, the V gene TRBV18; D unresolved. The CDR3 is 14 residues long. V dropped 0 bases and J dropped 2 bases, with 7 bases sitting between them. Germline V gene lookup returns CDR1 KGHSH and CDR2 LQKENI. CDR3 sequence: CASSPPGGNYGYTF. The CDR3 region has the DNA TGTGCCAGCTCACCACCCGGCGGGAACTATGGCTACACCTTC. Full variable domain (missing parts from reference TRBV18 and TRBJ1-2): NAGVMQNPRHLVRRRGQEARLRCSPMKGHSHVYWYRQLPEEGLKFMVYLQKENIIDESGMPKERFSAEFPKEGPSILRIQQVVRGDSAAYFCASSPPGGNYGYTFGSGTRLTVV.

About this clone: The same CDR3 arises from other DNA sequences in this sample as well. The gene calls are TRBV19 and TRBJ1-4; 7 nucleotides agree with TRBD1. CDR3 length: 14 amino acids. The germline CDR1 and CDR2 sequences are LNHDA and SQIVND (reference sequence). V shed 6 bases and J 8 bases; nucleotides not matched to a gene: 9. CDR3 protein: CASSVGTALEKLFF. The CDR3 DNA reads as TGTGCCAGTAGCGTCGGGACAGCCCTCGAAAAACTGTTTTTT.